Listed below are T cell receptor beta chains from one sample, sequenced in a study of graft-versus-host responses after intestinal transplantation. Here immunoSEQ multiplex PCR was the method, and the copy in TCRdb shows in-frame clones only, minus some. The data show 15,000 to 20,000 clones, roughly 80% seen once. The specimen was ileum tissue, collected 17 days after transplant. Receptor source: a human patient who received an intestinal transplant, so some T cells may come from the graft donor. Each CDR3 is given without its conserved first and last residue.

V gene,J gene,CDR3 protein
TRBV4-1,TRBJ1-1,ASSQDRVGGNTEAF
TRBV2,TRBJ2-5,ASSAPSGAQETQY
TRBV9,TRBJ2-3,ASSGSGSTMDTQY
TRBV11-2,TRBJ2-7,ASSLDGSSYEQY
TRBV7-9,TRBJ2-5,ASSSSYLGQSQETQY
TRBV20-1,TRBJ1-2,SARDSLGYT
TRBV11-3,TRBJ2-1,ASSGGLNEQF
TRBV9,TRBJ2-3,ASSVGLAGVSTDTQY
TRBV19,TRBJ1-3,ASTPKGATYSGNTIY
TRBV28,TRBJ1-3,ASSHIGGQISGNTIY
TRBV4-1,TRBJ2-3,ASSLSPGAFADTQY
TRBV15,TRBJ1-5,ATSTFPRDSSNQPQH
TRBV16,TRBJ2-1,ASSLSDFNEQF
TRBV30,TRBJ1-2,AWKTDRGWYGYT
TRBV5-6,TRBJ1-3,ASSFIGSGNTIY
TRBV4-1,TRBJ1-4,ASSQDPLGTRVGEKLF
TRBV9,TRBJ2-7,ASSPRGGQGYYEQY
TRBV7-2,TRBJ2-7,ASSVAGGSDSYEQY
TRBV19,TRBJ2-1,ASSMGGHGGYNEQF
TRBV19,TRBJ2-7,ASSIGQSSSYEQY
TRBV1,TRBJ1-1,TRIQELNTEAF
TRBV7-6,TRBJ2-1,ASSFNIPINNEQF
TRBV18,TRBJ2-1,ASSPPLRGEQF
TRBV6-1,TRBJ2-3,ASRGYIAGGDTQY
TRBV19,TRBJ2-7,ASSILGGTFYEQY
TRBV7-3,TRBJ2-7,ASSLTFSHEQY
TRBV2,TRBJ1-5,ASSEALGGGNQPQH
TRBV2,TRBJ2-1,ASWGDDREQF
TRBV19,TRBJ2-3,ASSIVWRELVFSTDTQY
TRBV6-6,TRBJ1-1,ASSYSTWPSNTEAF
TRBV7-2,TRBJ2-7,ASRYGTSSSEQY
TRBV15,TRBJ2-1,ATGRPKGSYNEQF